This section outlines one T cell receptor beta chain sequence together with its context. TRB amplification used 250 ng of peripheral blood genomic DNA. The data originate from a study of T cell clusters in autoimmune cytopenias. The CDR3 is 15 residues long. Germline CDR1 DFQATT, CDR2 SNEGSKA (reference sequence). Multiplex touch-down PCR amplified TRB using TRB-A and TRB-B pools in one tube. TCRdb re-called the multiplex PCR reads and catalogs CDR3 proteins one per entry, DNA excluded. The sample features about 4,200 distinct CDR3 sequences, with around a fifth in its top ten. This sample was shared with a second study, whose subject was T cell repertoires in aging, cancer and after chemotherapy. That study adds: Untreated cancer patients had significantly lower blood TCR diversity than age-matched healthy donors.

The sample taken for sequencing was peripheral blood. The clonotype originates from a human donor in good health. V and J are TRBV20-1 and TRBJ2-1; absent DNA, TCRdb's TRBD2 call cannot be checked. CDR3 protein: CSASSGTSGGGEQFF.